The 19 T cell receptor beta chains below come from one sample, sequenced in a study of blood T cell repertoires in COVID-19. The method was immunoSEQ multiplex PCR; TCRdb's version includes in-frame clones alone and lacks a portion of them. The top ten hold roughly 10% of the sample, which has roughly 220,000 clones, 86% seen once. The sample taken for sequencing was peripheral blood. The receptors stem from a woman aged 50 to 60 with COVID-19, enrolled during active disease.

The chain carries TRBV23-1 and TRBJ1-3; the D gene is possibly TRBD1 (6 bases). TRBV23-1 is known as an ORF, though its function is uncertain. V was pared by 2 bases and J by 8 bases, with 16 bases between. CDR3 length equals 15 residues. The CDR3 spells CASSQNRERGDTIYF. The CDR3 bases are TGCGCCAGCAGTCAAAACAGGGAGCGTGGGGACACCATATATTTT.

The rearrangement links TRBV6-6 to TRBJ2-2; D may be TRBD2 (5 bases). V lost 0 bases, J lost 6 bases, and 11 bases lay in between. The CDR3 runs to 15 residues. Germline loops: CDR1 MNHNY, CDR2 SVGAGI (reference sequence). The CDR3 spells CASSYSKGAAGELFF. CDR3 in DNA: TGTGCCAGCAGTTACTCGAAGGGAGCGGCCGGGGAGCTGTTTTTT.

The rearrangement joins TRBV6-5 to TRBJ1-3, with D possibly matching TRBD1 (5 bases). V gave up 4 bases and J gave up 7 bases, with 11 bases separating them. CDR1 MNHEY and CDR2 SVGAGI come from the germline V gene. This CDR3 region has 13 residues. The CDR3 DNA sequence: TGTGCCAGCAGTTCAGGGTTGAGTAACACCATATATTTT. Translating it yields CASSSGLSNTIYF.

This chain connects TRBV4-1 to TRBJ1-5, with 9 nucleotides matching TRBD1. Germline V gives CDR1 MGHRA, CDR2 YSYEKL. CDR3 length: 17 residues. Trimming took 0 bases from V and 7 from J; bases not matched to a gene: 10. The CDR3 sequence: CASSQEGTGKGKQPQHF. The CDR3 coding sequence is TGCGCCAGCAGCCAAGAGGGGACAGGGAAGGGAAAACAGCCCCAGCATTTT.

The genes are TRBV12-3 or TRBV12-4 and TRBJ1-6; maybe TRBD1 (5 bases). V shed 8 bases and J shed 8 bases, with 13 bases lying between them. This CDR3 is built from 13 residues. CDR3 coding DNA: TGTGCCAGCCAGGTGGGGGGTTATTCACCCCTCCACTTT. The encoded protein is CASQVGGYSPLHF.

The chain is built from TRBV7-9 and TRBJ1-2, with 10 nucleotides matching TRBD1. The V gene's germline CDR1 is SEHNR and CDR2 FQNEAQ (reference sequence). The CDR3 spans 12 residues. V shed 6 bases and J 8 bases; nucleotides not matched to a gene: 3. CDR3 coding DNA: TGTGCCAGCAGGGGACAGGGGCTCGGCTACACCTTC. Translating gives CASRGQGLGYTF.

The chain is built from TRBV3-1 (or the pseudogene TRBV3-2) and TRBJ1-2; tentatively, D is TRBD1 (6 bases). In germline, CDR1 is LGHDT, CDR2 YNNKEL (reference sequence). V lost 5 bases to trimming and J lost 11 bases, with 15 bases between them. The CDR3 contains 12 residues. CDR3 coding DNA: TGTGCCAGCAGCACCCGGACAGAGAGATACACCTTC. Translated, it gives CASSTRTERYTF.

The chain has TRBV12-5 and TRBJ2-7; 8 nucleotides match TRBD1. J gave up 2 bases and V 6 bases, and 3 bases lay outside the gene matches. This CDR3 is 13 amino acids long. The germline CDR1 and CDR2 sequences are LGHNT and FRNRAP. CDR3 DNA: TGTGCTAGTGGGGCGGACAGGGCCTACGAGCAGTACTTC. Its protein is CASGADRAYEQYF. Full variable domain (missing parts from reference TRBV12-5 and TRBJ2-7): DARVTQTPRHKVTEMGQEVTMRCQPILGHNTVFWYRQTMMQGLELLAYFRNRAPLDDSGMPKDRFSAEMPDATLATLKIQPSEPRDSAVYFCASGADRAYEQYFGPGTRLTVT.

The sample holds a few counts of this clone. V and J are TRBV7-9 and TRBJ1-1; tentative D call: TRBD1 (5 bases). Germline V lookup: CDR1 SEHNR, CDR2 FQNEAQ (reference sequence). The length of the CDR3 is 14 residues. The V end lost 4 bases, the J end lost 6 bases, and 15 bases lay between the germline ends. This CDR3 is CASSSSAGWAEAFF. DNA for the CDR3: TGTGCCAGCAGCTCGTCCGCAGGGTGGGCTGAAGCTTTCTTT. The variable domain in full, with the rest retrieved from reference TRBV7-9 and TRBJ1-1, is DTGVSQNPRHKITKRGQNVTFRCDPISEHNRLYWYRQTLGQGPEFLTYFQNEAQLEKSRLLSDRFSAERPKGSFSTLEIQRTEQGDSAMYLCASSSSAGWAEAFFGQGTRLTVV.

This clone appeared a few times. This rearrangement joins TRBV7-2 to TRBJ1-2; D perhaps matches TRBD1 (5 bases). Trimming cost V 4 bases and J 8 bases, with 20 bases left between them. Germline loops: CDR1 SGHTA, CDR2 FQGNSA. The CDR3 length is 15 residues. The chain's CDR3 is CASSYSRQIRGGYTF. CDR3 DNA sequence: TGTGCCAGCAGCTATTCCCGACAGATACGTGGAGGCTACACCTTC.

This sequence joins TRBV24-1 and TRBJ1-2, with D perhaps TRBD1 (6 bases). Trimming pared 2 bases from V and 2 bases from J, leaving 17 bases between. The CDR3 is 17 residues long. The germline CDR1 and CDR2 sequences are KGHDR and SFDVKD. The CDR3, as DNA: TGTGCCACCAGTGATTCCGATGACCCGGGGGGCAACTATGGCTACACCTTC. It is translated as CATSDSDDPGGNYGYTF.

The V and J genes are TRBV28 and TRBJ1-1; D gene uncertain. From germline, CDR1 is MDHEN and CDR2 SYDVKM. This CDR3 region has 14 residues. The V gene lost 5 bases and the J gene lost 6 bases, with 16 bases spanning the gap. The CDR3 protein is CASSLPWGGSEAFF. The DNA of the CDR3 is TGTGCCAGCAGTCTTCCGTGGGGAGGCTCTGAAGCTTTCTTT. Full variable domain (remainder filled in from reference TRBV28 and TRBJ1-1): DVKVTQSSRYLVKRTGEKVFLECVQDMDHENMFWYRQDPGLGLRLIYFSYDVKMKEKGDIPEGYSVSREKKERFSLILESASTNQTSMYLCASSLPWGGSEAFFGQGTRLTVV.

The chain couples TRBV27 to TRBJ2-1; 14 bases agree with TRBD2. V shed 2 bases, J shed 5 bases, and the junction held 11 bases outside the gene matches. Germline-derived CDR1 and CDR2 are MNHEY and SMNVEV (reference sequence). The CDR3 covers 19 residues. The CDR3 sequence is CASSLEPPTSGGADNEQFF. The CDR3 DNA reads as TGTGCCAGCAGTTTAGAACCTCCGACTAGCGGGGGGGCTGACAATGAGCAGTTCTTC.

V gene TRBV7-2 combines with J gene TRBJ2-7, with 14 bases fitting TRBD2. With V trimmed by 6 bases and J by 0 bases, 7 bases remained unmatched. From germline, CDR1 is SGHTA and CDR2 FQGNSA. The CDR3 runs to 17 residues. CDR3 protein: CASSAGLAGGSSYEQYV. The DNA for the CDR3 is TGTGCCAGCAGTGCCGGACTAGCGGGGGGAAGCTCCTACGAGCAGTACGTC.

V usage is TRBV19 and J usage is TRBJ2-3; 7 bases agree with TRBD2. V dropped 6 bases and J dropped 0; count of bases not matched to a gene: 6. The CDR3 covers 15 residues. Germline V CDR1 and CDR2: LNHDA, SQIVND (reference sequence). As DNA, the CDR3 is TGTGCCAGTAGGAATTTGCGGGGGAGCACAGATACGCAGTATTTT. Translating it yields CASRNLRGSTDTQYF. Complete variable domain (other parts from reference TRBV19 and TRBJ2-3): DGGITQSPKYLFRKEGQNVTLSCEQNLNHDAMYWYRQDPGQGLRLIYYSQIVNDFQKGDIAEGYSVSREKKESFPLTVTSAQKNPTAFYLCASRNLRGSTDTQYFGPGTRLTVL.

This clone came up many times. This chain connects TRBV11-2 to TRBJ1-3; no clear D. The germline gives CDR1 SGHAT, CDR2 FQNNGV. Trimming shortened V by 2 bases and J by 3 bases, and 8 bases separated the two germline ends. The length of the CDR3 is 14 residues. This CDR3 reads CASSLKENGNTIYF. CDR3 sequence (DNA): TGTGCCAGCAGCTTAAAGGAGAATGGAAACACCATATATTTT.

Comment on this clone: This specimen includes other DNA sequences encoding the same CDR3. The rearrangement joins TRBV11-3 to TRBJ1-2, with 10 bases fitting TRBD1. The length of the CDR3 is 15 residues. V dropped 1 base and J dropped 2; count of bases not matched to a gene: 1. Germline values: CDR1 SGHNT, CDR2 YENEEA. The CDR3 reads CASSLGDRGNYGYTF. CDR3 coding DNA: TGTGCCAGCAGCTTAGGGGACAGGGGAAACTATGGCTACACCTTC. The full variable domain, with the rest looked up from reference TRBV11-3 and TRBJ1-2, is EAGVVQSPRYKIIEKKQPVAFWCNPISGHNTLYWYLQNLGQGPELLIRYENEEAVDDSQLPKDRFSAERLKGVDSTLKIQPAELGDSAVYLCASSLGDRGNYGYTFGSGTRLTVV.

This clone was seen just once. Given a much more abundant clone one base away, this may be a read error. The J gene is TRBJ1-1, the V gene TRBV9; 7 bases map to TRBD1. V lost 4 bases and J lost 4; bases outside the gene matches: 4. This CDR3 is built from 13 residues. Germline V gene sequence: CDR1 SGDLS, CDR2 YYNGEE. This CDR3 is CASSFTGVTEAFF. The CDR3 DNA reads TGTGCCAGCAGCTTCACAGGGGTCACTGAAGCTTTCTTT.

The chain couples TRBV14 to TRBJ2-7; D is possibly TRBD2 (6 bases). This CDR3 contains 14 residues. Per the germline V gene, CDR1 is SGHDN and CDR2 is FVKESK. Between the trimmed V and J ends, which lost 4 bases and 7 bases, there was a span of 17 bases. The CDR3 loop reads CASSRGTGLGEQYF. Here the CDR3 DNA reads TGTGCCAGCAGCCGTGGGACTGGGTTGGGAGAGCAGTACTTC.